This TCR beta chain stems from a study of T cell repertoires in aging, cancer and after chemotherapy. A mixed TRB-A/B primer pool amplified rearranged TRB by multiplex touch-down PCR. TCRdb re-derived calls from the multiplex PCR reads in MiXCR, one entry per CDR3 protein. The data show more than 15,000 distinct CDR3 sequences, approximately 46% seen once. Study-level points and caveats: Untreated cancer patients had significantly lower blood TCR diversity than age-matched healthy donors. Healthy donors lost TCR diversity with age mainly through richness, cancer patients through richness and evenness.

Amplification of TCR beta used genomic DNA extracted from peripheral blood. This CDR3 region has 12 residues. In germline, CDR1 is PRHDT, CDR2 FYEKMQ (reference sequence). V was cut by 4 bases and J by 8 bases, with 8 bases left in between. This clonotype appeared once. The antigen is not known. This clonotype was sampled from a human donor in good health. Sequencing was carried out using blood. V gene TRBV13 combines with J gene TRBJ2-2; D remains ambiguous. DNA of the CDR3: TGTGCCAGCAGCTATGGTGGAGGGGAGCTGTTTTTT. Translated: CASSYGGGELFF.